Described below is a single TCR beta chain sequence and its context. The target antigen is unknown. After isolation, RNA underwent reverse transcription to generate cDNA as the sequencing template. The protocol was immunoSEQ multiplex PCR, while the TCRdb copy is restricted to in-frame clones and leaves out a portion. The sample records roughly 190,000 clones, roughly 60% being singletons. This specimen belongs to a study of CD8+ T cells in alopecia areata. The CDR3 sequence is 13 residues long. The germline gives CDR1 GTSNPN, CDR2 SVGIG (reference sequence). The V segment lost 1 base and the J segment 6 bases; nucleotides outside the gene matches: 4. Broader study findings: Many expanded lesional clones persisted in scalp and blood during tofacitinib treatment.

Treatment here: oral pan-JAK inhibitor, 5-10 mg twice daily. The chain uses TRBV30 and TRBJ1-1, with TRBD1 identical over 8 bases. Sequenced material: CD4+ T cells sorted from blood, taken at week 24, from a patient treated with tofacitinib. The clonotype was recovered from a human donor with alopecia areata. CDR3 bases: TGTGCCTGGAGTGGGACAGGGAGGTCTGAAGCTTTCTTT. It yields the protein CAWSGTGRSEAFF.